Below are 9 T cell receptor beta chains sequenced from a single sample in a study of CD8+CD57+ T cells in acquired aplastic anemia. It was genomic DNA that served as the template for profiling TCR beta VDJ and CDR3. TCRdb re-called the reads through MiXCR, storing one row per CDR3 protein. This repertoire shows a few hundred thousand distinct CDR3 sequences, about 56% found once; its top ten account for under 8.5%. The sample taken for sequencing was sorted CD4+, CD8+, or CD8+CD57+ T cells (not recorded which) from PBMCs. These receptors were collected from a human donor with severe aplastic anemia or a healthy control (not recorded which).

V is TRBV25-1 and J is TRBJ1-2, with 9 bases lining up with TRBD1. The V and J ends lost 11 bases and 5 bases, in that order; junction bases with no gene match: 9. The CDR3 is 13 residues long. CDR1 is MGHDK and CDR2 is SYGVNS in the germline V gene. In DNA, the CDR3 is TGTGCCTGGAGGGGACAGGGCCTATATGGCTACACCTTC. This sequence encodes CAWRGQGLYGYTF.

This clonotype was observed many times. The chain has TRBV4-2 and TRBJ1-1; maybe TRBD1 (5 bases). The germline CDR1 and CDR2 sequences are LGHNA and YNFKEQ. Trimming took off 2 bases at V and 6 bases at J, with 13 bases between the two ends. This CDR3 is 14 amino acids long. CDR3: CASSQSGTGAEAFF. The CDR3 region has the DNA TGTGCCAGCAGCCAATCAGGGACTGGGGCTGAAGCTTTCTTT.

A note on this clonotype: A much larger clone differs from this one at a single base, so this may be a read error. The rearrangement links TRBV11-2 to TRBJ2-7; no clear D gene. The CDR3 has 15 residues. Trimming pared 8 bases from V and 3 bases from J, leaving 20 bases between. Germline values: CDR1 SGHAT, CDR2 FQNNGV. This CDR3 reads CASSPPEGNGYEQYF. DNA for the CDR3: TGTGCCAGCTCACCACCGGAAGGAAATGGCTACGAGCAGTACTTC.

This sequence joins TRBV10-3 and TRBJ2-1; 9 bases align to TRBD2. This CDR3 contains 17 residues. CDR1 is ENHRY, CDR2 SYGVKD, per germline. V was clipped by 2 bases and J by 1 base; unmatched bases: 6. The CDR3 DNA is TGTGCCATCAGTGAGGCCATCACTAGCGGGTCCTACAATGAGCAGTTCTTC. Translating gives CAISEAITSGSYNEQFF.

V and J are TRBV20-1 and TRBJ2-5; 15 positions agree with TRBD2. This CDR3 region has 15 residues. The germline CDR1 and CDR2 sequences are DFQATT and SNEGSKA (reference sequence). V lost 5 bases, J lost 2 bases, and 3 bases stayed unmatched. CDR3: CSAPGTSGRQETQYF. The DNA of the CDR3 is TGCAGTGCTCCCGGGACTAGCGGGAGGCAAGAGACCCAGTACTTC.

The chain links TRBV7-6 to TRBJ2-6; D is uncertain. Trimming stripped 5 bases from V and 0 bases from J, with 11 bases between. This CDR3 comprises 16 residues. Germline V gene lookup returns CDR1 SGHVS and CDR2 FNYEAQ. This CDR3 is CASSLGPYSGANVLTF. The CDR3 DNA reads TGTGCCAGCAGCCTCGGTCCTTACTCTGGGGCCAACGTCCTGACTTTC.

The chain employs TRBV12-3 or TRBV12-4 and TRBJ2-7; the D is unclear. Deletions cut 4 bases from V and 3 bases from J, with 10 bases between. The CDR3 sequence is 13 residues long. The DNA of the CDR3 is TGTGCCAGCAGTTCAGACAACAGCTACGAGCAGTACTTC. It codes for CASSSDNSYEQYF.

This clonotype was recorded only once. A junction end diverges from the germline sequence, so it may reflect a read error. V gene TRBV7-8 combines with J gene TRBJ2-1; 7 positions agree with TRBD1. The length of the CDR3 is 17 residues. Looked up from germline, CDR1 is SGHVS and CDR2 is FQNEAQ. The chain's CDR3 is CASSQEVQGVRSNEQFF. The CDR3 coding sequence is TGCGCCAGCAGCCAAGAGGTTCAGGGGGTCCGTAGCAATGAGCAGTTCTTC. Based on the CDR3 plus reference TRBV7-8 and TRBJ2-1, the full variable domain is GAGVSQSPRYKVAKRGQDVALRCDPISGHVSLFWYQQALGQGPEFLTYFQNEAQLDKSGLPSDRFFAERPEGSVSTLKIQRTQQEDSAVYLCASSQEVQGVRSNEQFFGPGTRLTVL.

The gene calls are TRBV7-9 and TRBJ2-7; 8 positions agree with TRBD1. V gave up 5 bases and J gave up 6 bases; unmatched junction bases: 9. The germline V gene encodes CDR1 SEHNR and CDR2 FQNEAQ (reference sequence). The CDR3 runs 14 residues. CDR3 in DNA: TGTGCCAGCAGCCCCGGACAGGGAGAAACCGAGCAGTACTTC. Translation gives CASSPGQGETEQYF.